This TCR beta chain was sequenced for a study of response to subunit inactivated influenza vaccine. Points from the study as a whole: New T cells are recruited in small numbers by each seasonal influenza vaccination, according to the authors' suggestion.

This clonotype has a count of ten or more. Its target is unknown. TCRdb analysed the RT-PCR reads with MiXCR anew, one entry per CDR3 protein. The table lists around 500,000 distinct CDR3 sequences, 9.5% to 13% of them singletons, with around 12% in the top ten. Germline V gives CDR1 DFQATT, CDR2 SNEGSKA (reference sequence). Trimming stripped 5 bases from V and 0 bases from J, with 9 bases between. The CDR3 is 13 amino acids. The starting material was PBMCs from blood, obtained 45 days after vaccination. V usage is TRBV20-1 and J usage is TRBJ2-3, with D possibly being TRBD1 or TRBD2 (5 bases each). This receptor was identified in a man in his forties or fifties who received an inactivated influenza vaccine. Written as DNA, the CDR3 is TGCAGTGCTGTCCGGGACAGCACAGATACGCAGTATTTT. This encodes CSAVRDSTDTQYF.